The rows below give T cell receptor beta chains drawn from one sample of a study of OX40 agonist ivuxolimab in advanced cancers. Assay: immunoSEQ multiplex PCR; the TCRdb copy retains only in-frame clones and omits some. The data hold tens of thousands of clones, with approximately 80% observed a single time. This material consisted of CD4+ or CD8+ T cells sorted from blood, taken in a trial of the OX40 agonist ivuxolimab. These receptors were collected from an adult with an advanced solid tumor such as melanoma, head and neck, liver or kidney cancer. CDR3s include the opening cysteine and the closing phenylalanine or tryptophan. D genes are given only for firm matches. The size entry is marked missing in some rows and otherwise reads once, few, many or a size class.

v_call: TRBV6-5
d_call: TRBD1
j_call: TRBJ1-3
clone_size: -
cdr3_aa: CASSYLGGASGNTIYF
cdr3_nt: TGTGCCAGCAGTTACTTAGGGGGCGCGTCTGGAAACACCATATATTTT

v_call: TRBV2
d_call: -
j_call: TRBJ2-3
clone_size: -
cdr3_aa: CASSEALLASDTQYF
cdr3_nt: TGTGCCAGCAGTGAAGCGCTCTTAGCATCAGATACGCAGTATTTT

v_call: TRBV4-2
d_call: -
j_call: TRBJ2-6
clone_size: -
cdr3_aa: CASSQDLVGVQGPGANVLTF
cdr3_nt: TGTGCCAGCAGCCAAGATCTCGTCGGGGTGCAAGGTCCTGGGGCCAACGTCCTGACTTTC

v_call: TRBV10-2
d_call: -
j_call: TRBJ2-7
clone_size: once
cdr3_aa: CASREVRNEQYF
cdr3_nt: TGCGCCAGCAGGGAGGTTAGGAACGAGCAGTACTTC

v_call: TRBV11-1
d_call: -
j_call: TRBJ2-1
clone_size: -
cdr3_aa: CASSPPPRGSYNEQFF
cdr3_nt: TGTGCCAGCAGCCCTCCTCCTAGGGGAAGCTACAATGAGCAGTTCTTC

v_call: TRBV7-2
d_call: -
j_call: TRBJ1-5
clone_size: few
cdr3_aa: CASSLGTPRQPQHF
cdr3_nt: TGTGCCAGCAGCTTAGGGACTCCCAGGCAGCCCCAGCATTTT

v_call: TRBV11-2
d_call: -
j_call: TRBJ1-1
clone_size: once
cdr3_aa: CASSLGMSFVTEAFF
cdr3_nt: TGTGCCAGCAGCTTAGGAATGAGTTTCGTCACTGAAGCTTTCTTT

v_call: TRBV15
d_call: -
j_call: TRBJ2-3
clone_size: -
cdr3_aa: CATSRDWAGYNTDTQYF
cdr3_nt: TGTGCCACCAGCAGAGATTGGGCAGGGTATAACACAGATACGCAGTATTTT

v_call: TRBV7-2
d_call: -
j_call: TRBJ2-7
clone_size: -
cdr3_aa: CASSLATATYEQYF
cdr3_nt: TGTGCCAGCAGCTTAGCGACAGCAACCTACGAGCAGTACTTC

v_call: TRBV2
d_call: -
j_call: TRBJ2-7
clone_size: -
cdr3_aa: CASSEYPTYRSSYEQYF
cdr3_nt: TGTGCCAGCAGCGAGTACCCAACCTACAGGAGCTCCTACGAGCAGTACTTC

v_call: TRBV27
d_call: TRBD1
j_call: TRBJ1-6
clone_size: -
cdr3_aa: CASSPLTGKVIF
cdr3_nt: TGTGCCAGCAGTCCCCTGACAGGGAAGGTTATTTTT

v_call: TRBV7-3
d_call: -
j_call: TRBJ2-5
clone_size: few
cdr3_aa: CASSPNEETQYF
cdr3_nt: TGTGCCAGCAGCCCGAATGAAGAGACCCAGTACTTC

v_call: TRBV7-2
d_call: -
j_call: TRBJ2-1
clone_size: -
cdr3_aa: CASSSEPLLGVRGDEQFF
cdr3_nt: TGTGCCAGCAGCTCCGAACCCCTTCTAGGAGTGAGGGGCGATGAGCAGTTCTTC

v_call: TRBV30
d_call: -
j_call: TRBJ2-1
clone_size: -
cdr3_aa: CAWSPTGELSYNEQFF
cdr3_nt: TGTGCCTGGAGTCCCACGGGAGAACTCTCCTACAATGAGCAGTTCTTC

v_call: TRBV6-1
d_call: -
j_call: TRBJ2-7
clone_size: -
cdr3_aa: CASSVGPLDNAYEQYF
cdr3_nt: TGTGCCAGCAGTGTAGGACCATTGGACAACGCTTACGAGCAGTACTTC

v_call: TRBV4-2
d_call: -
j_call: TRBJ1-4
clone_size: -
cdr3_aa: CASSYRGGGEKLFF
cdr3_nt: TGTGCCAGCAGCTACCGAGGGGGAGGGGAAAAACTGTTTTTT

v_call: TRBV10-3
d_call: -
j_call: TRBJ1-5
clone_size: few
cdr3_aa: CASSPDTSGNQPQHF
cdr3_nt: TGTGCCAGCAGCCCGGACACCTCCGGGAATCAGCCCCAGCATTTT

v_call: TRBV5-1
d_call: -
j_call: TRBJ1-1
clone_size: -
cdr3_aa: CAGQTAGAVNTEAFF
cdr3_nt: TGCGCCGGCCAGACCGCGGGGGCGGTGAACACTGAAGCTTTCTTT

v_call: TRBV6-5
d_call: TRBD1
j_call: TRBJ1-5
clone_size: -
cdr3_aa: CASSGGWQGGQPQHF
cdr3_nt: TGTGCCAGCAGTGGAGGGTGGCAGGGGGGACAGCCCCAGCATTTT

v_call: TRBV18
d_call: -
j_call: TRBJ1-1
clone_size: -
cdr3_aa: CASSPNLGAFF
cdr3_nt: TGTGCCAGCTCACCCAATTTAGGGGCTTTCTTT

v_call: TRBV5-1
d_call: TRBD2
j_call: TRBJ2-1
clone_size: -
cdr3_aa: CATTSGAYNEQFF
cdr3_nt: TGCGCCACCACTAGCGGGGCTTACAATGAGCAGTTCTTC

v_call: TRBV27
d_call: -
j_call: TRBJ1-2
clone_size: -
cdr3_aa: CASSHGDHYGYTF
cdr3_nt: TGTGCCAGCAGTCACGGAGACCACTATGGCTACACCTTC

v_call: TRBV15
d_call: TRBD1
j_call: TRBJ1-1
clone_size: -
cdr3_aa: CATSRVQGRGGTEAFF
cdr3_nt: TGTGCCACCAGCAGAGTACAGGGGCGAGGGGGAACTGAAGCTTTCTTT

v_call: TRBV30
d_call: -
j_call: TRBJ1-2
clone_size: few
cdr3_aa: CAWSVLKGPGGYTF
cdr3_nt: TGTGCCTGGAGTGTACTCAAGGGCCCGGGTGGCTACACCTTC